This T cell receptor beta chain is from a study of shared clonotypes between healthy human individuals. Study information: Researchers assigned three CD4 naive, three CD4 memory, two CD8 naive and one CD8 memory plate to each donor.

V was pared by 4 bases and J by 2 bases, with 5 bases of the junction left unmatched. The CDR3 is made up of 15 amino acids. In germline, CDR1 is SGHDT, CDR2 YYEEEE. The data were produced by immunoSEQ multiplex PCR, yet TCRdb's version contains in-frame clones alone and is incomplete. The sample includes fewer than 1.6 million clones, around 98.5% of them seen just once. Sequencing was carried out using naive CD4+ T cells sorted from blood. Subset of the sample: CD45RA+ positively selected. The sequence came from a man aged 30 to 45 in good health. The chain combines TRBV5-6 with TRBJ2-7; 11 bases map to TRBD2. The CDR3 DNA sequence: TGTGCCAGCAGCAGGGGACTAGCGGACACCTACGAGCAGTACTTC. It specifies CASSRGLADTYEQYF.